The present TCR beta chain was sequenced within a study of vaccination effects on CD4 cells after COVID-19. Study-level information: Each participant received a vaccine that was either BNT162b2 or mRNA-1273, given as two doses. Findings and limits, study-wide: Few convalescent patients, and no early post-infection timepoints, were available to the study. Marked clonal contraction was seen late after vaccination (in both infection- and vaccine-induced clones).

Prior to sequencing, the ViraFEST assay stimulated PBMC with viral peptide pools, which expanded the antigen-specific CD4+ T cells. Culture lasted 10 days before CD4+ T cell isolation. Vaccine recipients had no previous SARS-CoV-2 infection; their nucleocapsid antibodies were negative. Every well housed two million PBMC, which grew in culture alongside around 9.8 IU/ml IL-2 and 10 ug/ml peptides. Concerning this clone itself: Its antigen is unknown.

Assay: immunoSEQ multiplex PCR; the TCRdb copy retains only in-frame clones and omits some. The sample has tens of thousands of clones, approximately 69% seen once. In germline, CDR1 is KGHSH, CDR2 LQKENI. This CDR3 is 12 amino acids long. The V and J ends lost 5 bases and 7 bases respectively, with 12 bases between them. The input for sequencing was CD4+ T cells from PBMCs cultured with SARS-CoV-2 spike peptides, taken before COVID-19 vaccination. This chain connects TRBV18 to TRBJ2-7; no clear D gene. The receptor was isolated from a human donor who received a COVID-19 vaccine. The CDR3 reads CASSRSQREQYF. DNA for the CDR3: TGTGCCAGCTCAAGGTCCCAGAGAGAGCAGTACTTC.